This T cell receptor beta chain was sequenced for a study of identical twins. This clonotype was seen many times. Using its own MiXCR run on the 5' RACE reads, TCRdb lists one record per CDR3 protein. This table holds fewer than 250,000 distinct CDR3 sequences, 6% to 8.5% found once. These data were also filed under a second study, of yellow fever vaccine responses in identical twins. That source adds: As reported, the vaccine T cell response of twins seemed partly convergent and partly personalized.

The receptor's source is a young woman in good health. The specimen sequenced was CD8+ T cells sorted from blood.

The CDR3 DNA sequence: TGCAGCGTTGAAGGAGAAGGGGAACCCACAGATACGCAGTATTTT. This codes for CSVEGEGEPTDTQYF. The J gene is TRBJ2-3, the V gene TRBV29-1, with D perhaps matching TRBD1 (5 bases). This CDR3 region has 15 residues. Germline CDR1 is SQVTM and CDR2 is ANQGSEA. The V end lost 1 base, the J end lost 2 bases, and 13 bases lay between the germline ends.